Below, one T cell receptor beta chain is given with its context. Profiled with immunoSEQ multiplex PCR; TCRdb holds only in-frame clones, not every one. Here the sample spans 100,000 or so clones, roughly 79% being singletons. The sample is drawn from a study of blood T cell repertoires in COVID-19. In the study overall: The origin of the acute and convalescent COVID-19 samples was the United States, Italy and Spain. PBMCs, B-cell-depleted T cells, or T cells provided the cDNA or gDNA that made up the material.

V was cut by 3 bases and J by 3 bases, with 6 bases left in between. The CDR3 loop spans 12 amino acids. Germline values: CDR1 SEHNR, CDR2 FQNEAQ (reference sequence). Source material: peripheral blood. The sequence derives from a human donor in a cohort sampled during active COVID-19. The genes are TRBV7-9 and TRBJ2-7; D is ambiguous. The CDR3 loop is CASSLSSYEQYF. DNA of the CDR3: TGTGCCAGCAGCTTGAGTAGCTACGAGCAGTACTTC.